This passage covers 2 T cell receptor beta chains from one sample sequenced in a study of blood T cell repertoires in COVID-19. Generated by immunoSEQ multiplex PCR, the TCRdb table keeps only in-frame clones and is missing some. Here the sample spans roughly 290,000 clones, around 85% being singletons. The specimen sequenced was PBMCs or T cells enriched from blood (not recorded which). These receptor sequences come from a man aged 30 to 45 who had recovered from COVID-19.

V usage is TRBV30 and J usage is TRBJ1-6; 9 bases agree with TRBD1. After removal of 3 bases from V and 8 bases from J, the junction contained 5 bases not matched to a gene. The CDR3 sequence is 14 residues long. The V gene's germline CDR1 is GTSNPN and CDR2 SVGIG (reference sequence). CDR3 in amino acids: CAWRNRGLHSPLHF. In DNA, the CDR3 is TGTGCCTGGAGGAACAGGGGGCTCCATTCACCCCTCCACTTT.

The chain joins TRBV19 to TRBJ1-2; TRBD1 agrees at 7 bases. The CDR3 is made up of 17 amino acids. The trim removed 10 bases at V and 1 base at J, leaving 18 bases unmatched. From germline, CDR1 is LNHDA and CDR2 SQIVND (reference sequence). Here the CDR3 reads CATKTRDSGSLNYGYTF. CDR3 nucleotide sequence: TGTGCCACCAAAACCCGGGACAGTGGAAGCCTTAACTATGGCTACACCTTC.